This passage covers 24 T cell receptor beta chains from one sample sequenced in a study of cytomegalovirus exposure and HLA in healthy donors. PCR used 60 Vbeta primers and 13 Jbeta primers. The table came from immunoSEQ multiplex PCR; TCRdb's copy has only in-frame clones and leaves some out. Of roughly 88,000 clones in the sample, over 60% were seen once. The sample taken for sequencing was PBMCs. These receptors came from a young man in good health and CMV-seropositive.

The J gene is TRBJ1-3, the V gene TRBV2; D gene unclear. CDR1 and CDR2 from the germline V gene are SNHLY and FYNNEI. Trimming took off 8 bases at V and 0 bases at J, with 8 bases between the two ends. The CDR3 contains 13 residues. CDR3: CASESNSGNTIYF. The CDR3 DNA sequence: TGTGCCAGCGAGTCCAACTCTGGAAACACCATATATTTT.

The V and J genes are TRBV5-6 and TRBJ2-7, with no clear D. This CDR3 is 14 amino acids long. Trimming stripped 2 bases from V and 6 bases from J, with 15 bases between. Germline CDR1 reads SGHDT; CDR2 reads YYEEEE. The CDR3, as DNA: TGTGCCAGCAGCTTAACTTTAGGCGGTTTCGAGCAGTACGTC. It encodes CASSLTLGGFEQYV.

The chain recombines TRBV7-8 with TRBJ1-1; 10 bases fit TRBD1. The CDR3 sequence is 16 residues long. Germline trimming cut 5 bases from V and 0 bases from J; bases unmatched to any gene: 6. CDR1 SGHVS and CDR2 FQNEAQ come from the germline V gene. CDR3 nucleotide sequence: TGTGCCAGCAGCACGAGGACAGGGGGACTGAACACTGAAGCTTTCTTT. Translation gives CASSTRTGGLNTEAFF.

The chain is built from TRBV5-1 and TRBJ1-2, with unresolved D. Germline CDR1 SGHRS, CDR2 YFSETQ. Deletions cut 0 bases from V and 3 bases from J, with 6 bases between. The CDR3 is 13 amino acids. The CDR3, as DNA: TGCGCCAGCAGCTTGGCGGCGGACTATGGCTACACCTTC. Translating gives CASSLAADYGYTF. Variable domain in full (rest from reference TRBV5-1 and TRBJ1-2): KAGVTQTPRYLIKTRGQQVTLSCSPISGHRSVSWYQQTPGQGLQFLFEYFSETQRNKGNFPGRFSGRQFSNSRSEMNVSTLELGDSALYLCASSLAADYGYTFGSGTRLTVV.

This chain uses TRBV29-1 with TRBJ2-1, with TRBD2 identical over 7 bases. The CDR3 runs to 13 residues. Germline CDR1 and CDR2: SQVTM and ANQGSEA. J lost 0 bases, V lost 7 bases, and 3 bases had no gene match. For the CDR3, the DNA is TGCAGCGCCCGGACTAGCTCCTACAATGAGCAGTTCTTC. Encoded protein: CSARTSSYNEQFF.

In regard to this clone: The junction departs from the called germline gene at one end, perhaps through a read error. The chain has TRBV7-9 and TRBJ1-2, with 10 nucleotides matching TRBD1. Germline CDR1 reads SEHNR; CDR2 reads FQNEAQ (reference sequence). This CDR3 has 16 amino acids. CDR3 sequence (DNA): TGTTCCAGCAGCAGATTGACAGGGGGCGACCACTATGGCTACACCTTC. It specifies CSSSRLTGGDHYGYTF.

This clone was counted once. At one end the junction does not follow the germline gene, possibly because of a read error. The rearrangement links TRBV5-1 to TRBJ1-1; D may be TRBD1 (6 bases). CDR1 SGHRS and CDR2 YFSETQ come from the germline V gene. This CDR3 spans 15 amino acids. CDR3 in DNA: TGCGCCAGCAGCCTAGGAGGGGGGGTGGAAACTGAAGCCTTCTTT. This translates into CASSLGGGVETEAFF.

This chain uses TRBV5-1 with TRBJ2-1; 14 bases are shared with TRBD2. CDR1 is SGHRS, CDR2 YFSETQ, per germline. Trimming took 4 bases from V and 4 from J; bases not matched to a gene: 4. This CDR3 contains 16 residues. Here the CDR3 reads CASSLGLAGVYNEQFF. DNA of the CDR3: TGCGCCAGCAGCCTGGGACTAGCGGGGGTGTACAATGAGCAGTTCTTC.

This clone was recorded a few times. This chain joins TRBV10-2 and TRBJ1-1; possible D gene TRBD1, 5 bases. The CDR3 runs 13 residues. Trimming pared 5 bases from V and 0 bases from J, leaving 7 bases between. The germline V gene encodes CDR1 WSHSY and CDR2 SAAADI. CDR3 sequence reads: CASSRDLNTEAFF. The CDR3 region has the DNA TGCGCCAGCAGTAGGGACTTGAACACTGAAGCTTTCTTT.

This sequence joins TRBV9 and TRBJ2-3; TRBD1 matches 9 bases. The germline CDR1 and CDR2 sequences are SGDLS and YYNGEE. The junction had 4 bases not matched to a gene; V was cut back by 4 bases and J by 1 base. The CDR3 covers 15 residues. The CDR3 DNA reads as TGTGCCAGCAGCCCTTGGACAGGGGGCACAGATACGCAGTATTTT. Amino acids: CASSPWTGGTDTQYF.

V and J are TRBV7-9 and TRBJ1-1, with D maybe TRBD1 (6 bases). Germline-derived CDR1 and CDR2 are SEHNR and FQNEAQ (reference sequence). The CDR3 has 14 residues. The V end lost 0 bases, the J end lost 6 bases, and 11 bases lay between the germline ends. Written as DNA, the CDR3 is TGTGCCAGCAGCTTAGCGCGGGGGGCCCCTGAAGCTTTCTTT. This encodes CASSLARGAPEAFF.

V is TRBV7-2 and J is TRBJ2-7; D ambiguous. The germline V and J ends were trimmed by 5 bases and 3 bases, with 5 bases remaining between them. Germline V lookup: CDR1 SGHTA, CDR2 FQGNSA. This CDR3 spans 11 amino acids. The DNA of the CDR3 is TGTGCCAGCAGCGAACTCTACGAGCAGTACTTC. It is translated as CASSELYEQYF.

This clone was seen a handful of times. V usage is TRBV9 and J usage is TRBJ2-5, with 11 positions matching TRBD2. CDR3 length: 14 amino acids. Germline values: CDR1 SGDLS, CDR2 YYNGEE. V trimming: 4 bases; J trimming: 5 bases; junction bases outside the gene matches: 4. CDR3 sequence (DNA): TGTGCCAGCAGCTCGTTAGCGGGAGGGGAGACCCAGTACTTC. The encoded protein is CASSSLAGGETQYF.

The genes are TRBV2 and TRBJ1-3; 8 bases match TRBD1. Germline V CDR1 and CDR2: SNHLY, FYNNEI. This CDR3 has 13 residues. V dropped 6 bases and J dropped 4; count of bases not matched to a gene: 2. Written as DNA, the CDR3 is TGTGCCAGCAGCCGGGACAGGGGAAACACCATATATTTT. It is translated as CASSRDRGNTIYF.

The chain recombines TRBV2 with TRBJ1-5, with 7 bases that match TRBD1. The V and J ends lost 3 bases and 2 bases, in that order; junction bases with no gene match: 1. Germline lookup yields CDR1 SNHLY and CDR2 FYNNEI. The CDR3 has 14 residues. In nucleotides, the CDR3 is TGTGCCAGCAGTGATGGGACAGGCAATCAGCCCCAGCATTTT. The encoded protein is CASSDGTGNQPQHF.

This clone was counted a few times. The V and J genes are TRBV6-6 and TRBJ1-4; D unclear. In germline, CDR1 is MNHNY, CDR2 SVGAGI (reference sequence). Trimming took off 2 bases at V and 7 bases at J, with 5 bases between the two ends. This CDR3 comprises 12 residues. CDR3 residues: CASSYNGEKLFF. The CDR3 DNA sequence: TGTGCCAGCAGTTACAACGGTGAAAAACTGTTTTTT.

The rearrangement links TRBV18 to TRBJ2-5; 13 bases align to TRBD2. With V trimmed by 3 bases and J by 3 bases, 4 bases remained unmatched. The CDR3 totals 16 residues. Germline assignment: CDR1 KGHSH and CDR2 LQKENI. CDR3 sequence (DNA): TGTGCCAGCTCACCGACGGGGACTAGCGGGAAAGAGACCCAGTACTTC. It is translated as CASSPTGTSGKETQYF.

A word on this clone: The sample holds other DNA sequences that translate to the same CDR3. V and J are TRBV7-9 and TRBJ2-7; TRBD2 aligns across 7 bases. V lost 5 bases and J lost 2; bases outside the gene matches: 3. The germline V gene encodes CDR1 SEHNR and CDR2 FQNEAQ (reference sequence). This CDR3 contains 13 residues. Here the CDR3 DNA reads TGTGCCAGCAGCCCTAGCGGAACCTACGAGCAGTACTTC. It specifies CASSPSGTYEQYF.

This clone was observed a single time. The chain links TRBV28 to TRBJ1-1; 10 positions agree with TRBD1. CDR1 MDHEN and CDR2 SYDVKM come from the germline V gene. This CDR3 spans 14 amino acids. V trimming: 5 bases; J trimming: 4 bases; junction bases outside the gene matches: 4. The CDR3 bases are TGTGCCAGCAGTCGGGGGGACAGGGGCACTGAAGCTTTCTTT. The encoded protein is CASSRGDRGTEAFF. Using reference TRBV28 and TRBJ1-1 for the parts outside the CDR3, the full variable domain is DVKVTQSSRYLVKRTGEKVFLECVQDMDHENMFWYRQDPGLGLRLIYFSYDVKMKEKGDIPEGYSVSREKKERFSLILESASTNQTSMYLCASSRGDRGTEAFFGQGTRLTVV.

Concerning this clone itself: The same CDR3 is also encoded by other DNA sequences in this sample. V gene TRBV2 combines with J gene TRBJ2-7; D remains unclear. Germline lookup yields CDR1 SNHLY and CDR2 FYNNEI. V dropped 6 bases and J dropped 1 base, with 10 bases sitting between them. CDR3 length equals 13 residues. The CDR3 DNA reads TGTGCCAGCAGGGTCGGTGCTTCCTACGAGCAGTACTTC. It specifies CASRVGASYEQYF.

The chain links TRBV6-5 to TRBJ1-2, with D possibly matching TRBD1 (5 bases). V lost 6 bases, J lost 4 bases, and 9 bases lay in between. This CDR3 contains 12 residues. Germline-derived CDR1 and CDR2 are MNHEY and SVGAGI. CDR3 sequence reads: CASSSGGYGYTF. CDR3 nucleotides: TGTGCCAGCAGCTCGGGGGGCTATGGCTACACCTTC.

CDR3: CASSYGGGSGSPLHF. CDR3 nucleotide sequence: TGTGCCAGCAGTTACGGCGGAGGAAGCGGATCACCCCTCCACTTT. The gene calls are TRBV6-5 and TRBJ1-6; D is uncertain. The V gene lost 2 bases and the J gene lost 10 bases, with 15 bases spanning the gap. This CDR3 comprises 15 residues. Germline V gene data show CDR1 as MNHEY and CDR2 as SVGAGI.

The V call is TRBV7-9, the J call TRBJ2-2; D ambiguous. Trimming left V 2 bases short and J 8 bases short, with 12 bases between. This CDR3 is 14 amino acids long. The germline CDR1 and CDR2 sequences are SEHNR and FQNEAQ (reference sequence). For the CDR3, the DNA is TGTGCCAGCAGCTTACTCCCTTCTAGGGGGGAGCTGTTTTTT. Translating gives CASSLLPSRGELFF.

The chain is built from TRBV7-3 and TRBJ2-2, with a possible D match to TRBD2 (5 bases). CDR3 length: 14 amino acids. Germline CDR1 is SGHTA and CDR2 is FQGTGA. V lost 7 bases, J lost 1 base, and 10 bases lay in between. The CDR3 region is CASKRTGNTGELFF. The CDR3 nucleotides are TGTGCCAGCAAACGGACTGGGAACACCGGGGAGCTGTTTTTT. Full variable domain (rest looked up from reference TRBV7-3 and TRBJ2-2): GAGVSQTPSNKVTEKGKYVELRCDPISGHTALYWYRQSLGQGPEFLIYFQGTGAADDSGLPNDRFFAVRPEGSVSTLKIQRTERGDSAVYLCASKRTGNTGELFFGEGSRLTVL.